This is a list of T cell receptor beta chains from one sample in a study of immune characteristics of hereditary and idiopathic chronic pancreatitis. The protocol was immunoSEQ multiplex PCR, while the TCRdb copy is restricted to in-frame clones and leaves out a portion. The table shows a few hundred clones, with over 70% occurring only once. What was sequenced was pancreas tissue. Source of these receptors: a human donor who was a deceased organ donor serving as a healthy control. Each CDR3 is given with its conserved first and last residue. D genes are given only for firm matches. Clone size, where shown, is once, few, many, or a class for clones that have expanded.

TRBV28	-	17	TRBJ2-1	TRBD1	TGTGCCAGCAGTTTAAATCGCCAAGGGACAGAAGACAATGAGCAGTTCTTC	CASSLNRQGTEDNEQFF
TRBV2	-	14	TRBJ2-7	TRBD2	TGTGCCAGCAGTGCTAGCGGGAGCCCCCACGAGCAGTACTTC	CASSASGSPHEQYF
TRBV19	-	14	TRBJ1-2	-	TGTGCCAGTAGTATTCAGGGGATTCGCTATGGCTACACCTTC	CASSIQGIRYGYTF
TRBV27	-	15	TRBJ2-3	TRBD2	TGTGCCAGCAGTCTAGCGGGGGGAATCACAGATACGCAGTATTTT	CASSLAGGITDTQYF
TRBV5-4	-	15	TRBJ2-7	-	TGTGCCAGCAGCTTATTTACAGCCGGTTCGTCGGAGCAGTACTTC	CASSLFTAGSSEQYF
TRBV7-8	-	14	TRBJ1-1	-	TGTGCCAGCAGCTTGGGATGGTTGGGGGGTGAAGCTTTCTTT	CASSLGWLGGEAFF
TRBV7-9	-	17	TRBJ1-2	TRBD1	TGTGCCAGCAGTTCCTCCCCCAGGGGGACCGCTAACTATGGCTACACCTTC	CASSSSPRGTANYGYTF
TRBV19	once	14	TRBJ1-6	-	TGTGCCAGTAGTATAGAGGGGGTCCGGTCACCCCTCCACTTT	CASSIEGVRSPLHF
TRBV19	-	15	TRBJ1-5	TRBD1	TGTGCCAGTAGTTCGACAGGGGTGCCCAATCAGCCCCAGCATTTT	CASSSTGVPNQPQHF
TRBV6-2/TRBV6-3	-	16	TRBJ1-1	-	TGTGCCAGCAGTTACCCGATCGGGGAGGGGAACACTGAAGCTTTCTTT	CASSYPIGEGNTEAFF
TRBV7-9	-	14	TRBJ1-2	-	TGTGCCAGCAGCCTAGAGGAGTTCGGCTATGGCTACACCTTC	CASSLEEFGYGYTF
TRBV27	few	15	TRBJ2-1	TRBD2	TGTGCCAGCAGCCCCGGGACTAGCGGGTACAATGAGCAGTTCTTC	CASSPGTSGYNEQFF
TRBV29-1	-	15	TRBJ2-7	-	TGCAGCGTTGTTCAGGGTTCGAGCCCAACCTACGAGCAGTACTTC	CSVVQGSSPTYEQYF
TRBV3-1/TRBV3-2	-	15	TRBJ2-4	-	TGTGCCAGCAGCATGCAGATGCAAAGAAAAAACATTCAGTACTTC	CASSMQMQRKNIQYF
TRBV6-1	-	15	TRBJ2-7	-	TGTGCCAGCAGTGAACCGGGACTCAGGCCCCCCGAGCAGTACTTC	CASSEPGLRPPEQYF
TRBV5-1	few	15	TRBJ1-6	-	TGCGCCAGCAGATCCGGGAGCTACTCCCATTCACCCCTCCACTTT	CASRSGSYSHSPLHF
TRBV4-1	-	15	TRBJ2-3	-	TGCGCCAGCAGCCAAGGGACAATTGAAGGAGATACGCAGTATTTT	CASSQGTIEGDTQYF
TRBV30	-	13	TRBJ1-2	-	TGTGCCTGGAGTGTATTGGGGAATTATGGCTACACCTTC	CAWSVLGNYGYTF
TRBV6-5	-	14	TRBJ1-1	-	TGTGCCAGCAGTTACATGGGGGCAGGCACTGAAGCTTTCTTT	CASSYMGAGTEAFF
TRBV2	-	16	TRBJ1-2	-	TGTGCCAGCAGTATTCCGAATTACCGATGGACCTATGGCTACACCTTC	CASSIPNYRWTYGYTF
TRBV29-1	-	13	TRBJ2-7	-	TGCAGCGTTGAAATAGAAACAGGGCACGAGCAGTACTTC	CSVEIETGHEQYF
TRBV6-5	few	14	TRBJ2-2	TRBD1	TGTGCCAGCACCCTGACAGGGCCTGGGGGGGAGCTGTTTTTT	CASTLTGPGGELFF
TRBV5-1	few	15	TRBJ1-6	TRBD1	TGCGCCAGCAGCTTTGCGGGACAGGTGAATTCACCCCTCCACTTT	CASSFAGQVNSPLHF
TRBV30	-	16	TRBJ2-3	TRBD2	TGTGCCTGGAGTGTAAACCAGCGGGAGTTCCCAGATACGCAGTATTTT	CAWSVNQREFPDTQYF
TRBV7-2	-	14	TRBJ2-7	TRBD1	TGTGCCAGCAGCCTGGGACAGGGGGTTAACGAGCAGTACTTC	CASSLGQGVNEQYF
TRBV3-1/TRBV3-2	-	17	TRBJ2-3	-	TGTGCCAGCAGCATTGGCTTTCCCATTTGCATGCAAGATACGCAGTATTTT	CASSIGFPICMQDTQYF
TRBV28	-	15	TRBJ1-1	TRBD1	TGTGCCAGCAGTCCTGGGGACAGGGTAGGAACTGAAGCTTTCTTT	CASSPGDRVGTEAFF
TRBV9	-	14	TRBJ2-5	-	TGTGCCAGCAGCGTAGCCCCGTACCAAGAGACCCAGTACTTC	CASSVAPYQETQYF
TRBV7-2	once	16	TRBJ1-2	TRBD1	TGTGCCAGCAGCTTAGTCCCAGGGGGCCAGAGCTATGGCTACACCTTC	CASSLVPGGQSYGYTF
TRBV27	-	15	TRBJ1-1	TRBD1	TGTGCCAGCAGTCGATCGACAGGGTTGAACACTGAAGCTTTCTTT	CASSRSTGLNTEAFF
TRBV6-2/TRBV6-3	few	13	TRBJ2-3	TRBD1	TGTGCCAGCAGTTTGACAGGGTTTAATACGCAGTATTTT	CASSLTGFNTQYF
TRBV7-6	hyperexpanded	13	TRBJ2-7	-	TGTGCCAGCAGCAAGGGGGGAACCTACGAGCAGTACTTC	CASSKGGTYEQYF
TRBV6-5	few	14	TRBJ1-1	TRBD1	TGTGCCAGCAGTCCGGGACAGGGGAGCACTGAAGCTTTCTTT	CASSPGQGSTEAFF
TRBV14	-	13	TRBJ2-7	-	TGTGCCAGCAGCCAAGACAGGGCATACGAGCAGTACTTC	CASSQDRAYEQYF
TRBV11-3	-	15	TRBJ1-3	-	TGTGCCAGCAGCTTAAGCTCGACGGGAGGAAACACCATATATTTT	CASSLSSTGGNTIYF
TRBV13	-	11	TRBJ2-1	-	TGTGCCAGCAGCCCCTACAATGAGCAGTTCTTC	CASSPYNEQFF
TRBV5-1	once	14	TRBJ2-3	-	TGCGCCAGCAGGGGAGGGACAGGCCTAGATACGCAGTATTTT	CASRGGTGLDTQYF
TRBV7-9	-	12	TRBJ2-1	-	TGTGCCAGCAGCTTAGCGGTGGACGAGCAGTTCTTC	CASSLAVDEQFF
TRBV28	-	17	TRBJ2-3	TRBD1	TGTGCCAGCAGTTTTGTAACGTGGGACAGGGGCCCAGATACGCAGTATTTT	CASSFVTWDRGPDTQYF
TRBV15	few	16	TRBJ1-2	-	TGTGCCACCAGCAGAGAGTTCGGATCTGGGGTGCGAGGCTACACCTTC	CATSREFGSGVRGYTF
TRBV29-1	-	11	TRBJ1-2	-	TGCAGCGTTGTTCAGGGGAATGGCTACACCTTC	CSVVQGNGYTF
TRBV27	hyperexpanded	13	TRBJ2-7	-	TGTGCCAGCAGTTTAGGGGGACCCTACGAGCAGTACTTC	CASSLGGPYEQYF
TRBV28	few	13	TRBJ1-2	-	TGTGCCAGCAGTTTAGGGGGGGCTGATGGCTACACCTTC	CASSLGGADGYTF
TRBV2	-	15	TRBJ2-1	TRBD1	TGTGCCAGCAGTCGAGGACAGGGGGCGAGGAATGAGCAGTTCTTC	CASSRGQGARNEQFF
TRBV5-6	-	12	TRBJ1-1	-	TGTGCCAGCATCCGGGGTGGGACTGAAGCTTTCTTT	CASIRGGTEAFF
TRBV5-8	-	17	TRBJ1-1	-	TGTGCCAGCAGCTTGGCCGTGATTGGGCAGATGAACACTGAAGCTTTCTTT	CASSLAVIGQMNTEAFF
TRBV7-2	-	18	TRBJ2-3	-	TGTGCCAGCAGCTTAGGATTGAGCCCGGGCGGGGCCACAGATACGCAGTATTTT	CASSLGLSPGGATDTQYF
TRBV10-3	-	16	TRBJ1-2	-	TGTGCCATCAGTGAGTCGAAACCAGGGTGGGACTATGGCTACACCTTC	CAISESKPGWDYGYTF
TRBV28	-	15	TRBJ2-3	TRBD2	TGTGCCGTCACACTCGGGGGGGCCTCCACTGATACGCAGTATTTT	CAVTLGGASTDTQYF
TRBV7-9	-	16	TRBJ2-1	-	TGTGCCAGCAGCTTAGATGCGGGACAAGCCTACAATGAGCAGTTCTTC	CASSLDAGQAYNEQFF
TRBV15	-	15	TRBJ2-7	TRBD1	TGTGCCACCAGCAGAGGGACAGGGAGCTCCTACGAGCAGTACTTC	CATSRGTGSSYEQYF
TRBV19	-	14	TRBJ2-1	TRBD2	TGTGCCAGTTCGACTAGCGGTTCCTACAATGAGCAGTTCTTC	CASSTSGSYNEQFF
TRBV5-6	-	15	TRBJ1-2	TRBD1	TGTGCCAGCAGCTTTCAGGGGGGCGCGGGCTATGGCTACACCTTC	CASSFQGGAGYGYTF
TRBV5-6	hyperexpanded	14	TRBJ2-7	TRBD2	TGTGCCAGCAGCGACACGGGACTAGCAGGCGAGCAGTACTTC	CASSDTGLAGEQYF
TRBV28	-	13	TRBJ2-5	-	TGTGCCAGCAGTTTGGGGGATTTCGAGACCCAGTACTTC	CASSLGDFETQYF
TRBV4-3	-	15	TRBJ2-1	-	TGCGCCAGCAGCCAAGACAGGGGTACCTACAATGAGCAGTTCTTC	CASSQDRGTYNEQFF